Shown below are 8 T cell receptor beta chains from a single sample sequenced in a study. TCRdb fed the 5' RACE reads into MiXCR, producing one record per CDR3 protein. The sample contains 55,000 to 70,000 distinct CDR3 sequences, 25% to 35% of which appear only once. The sequencing sample was made of tumor-infiltrating memory CD4+ T cells sorted from the breast tumor. Described subset: memory CD4+ T cells, CD4+CD45RO+CD25-. The source is a female donor with breast cancer.

This chain links TRBV5-5 with TRBJ1-1; a weak D match, TRBD1 (5 bases). The CDR3 consists of 14 residues. Germline V lookup: CDR1 SGHKS, CDR2 YYEKEE (reference sequence). V lost 4 bases, J lost 5 bases, and 15 bases lay in between. DNA for the CDR3: TGTGCCAGCAGCGCACCCGGGACTCAGACTGAAGCTTTCTTT. Its translation is CASSAPGTQTEAFF. The full variable domain, completed using reference TRBV5-5 and TRBJ1-1, is DAGVTQSPTHLIKTRGQQVTLRCSPISGHKSVSWYQQVLGQGPQFIFQYYEKEERGRGNFPDRFSARQFPNYSSELNVNALLLGDSALYLCASSAPGTQTEAFFGQGTRLTVV.

This sequence joins TRBV28 and TRBJ2-4; D not resolved. V lost 6 bases to trimming and J lost 8 bases, with 11 bases between them. Per the germline V gene, CDR1 is MDHEN and CDR2 is SYDVKM. CDR3 length equals 12 residues. For the CDR3, the DNA is TGTGCCAGCAGCCGATCTATCGACATTCAGTACTTC. It is translated as CASSRSIDIQYF.

This rearrangement joins TRBV12-3 or TRBV12-4 to TRBJ1-2; 8 positions match TRBD1. The V gene end was trimmed by 7 bases and the J gene end by 3 bases; junction bases not matched to a gene: 7. The CDR3 loop spans 14 amino acids. CDR3 protein: CASTTGEGHYGYTF. The CDR3 region has the DNA TGTGCCAGCACGACAGGGGAGGGTCACTATGGCTACACCTTC.

This clonotype was seen ten or more times. The chain uses TRBV7-6 and TRBJ2-7; TRBD2 matches at 7 bases. The trim removed 5 bases at V and 2 bases at J, leaving 9 bases unmatched. Germline CDR1 reads SGHVS; CDR2 reads FNYEAQ. This CDR3 comprises 15 residues. The CDR3 is CASSRRAGDTYEQYF. The CDR3 nucleotides read TGTGCCAGCAGCCGCCGGGCGGGAGACACCTACGAGCAGTACTTC. Based on the CDR3 plus reference TRBV7-6 and TRBJ2-7, the full variable domain is GAGVSQSPRYKVTKRGQDVALRCDPISGHVSLYWYRQALGQGPEFLTYFNYEAQQDKSGLPNDRFSAERPEGSISTLTIQRTEQRDSAMYRCASSRRAGDTYEQYFGPGTRLTVT.

CDR3 protein: CASSGGLAGYNEQFF. The CDR3 coding sequence is TGTGCCAGCAGCGGGGGACTAGCGGGCTACAATGAGCAGTTCTTC. The chain employs TRBV7-3 and TRBJ2-1; 12 positions agree with TRBD2. The CDR3 totals 15 residues. The ends lost 5 bases at V and 3 bases at J; junction bases unmatched: 2. Germline loops: CDR1 SGHTA, CDR2 FQGTGA.

The V call is TRBV2, the J call TRBJ2-5; possibly TRBD2 for D (6 bases). CDR1 and CDR2 from the germline V gene are SNHLY and FYNNEI. The CDR3 is 13 amino acids. V was pared by 5 bases and J by 3 bases, with 10 bases between. The CDR3 nucleotides are TGTGCCAGCAGTAACCCGGGAGAAGAGACCCAGTACTTC. Protein product: CASSNPGEETQYF.

Comment on this clonotype: The junction does not match germline at one end; this may be a read error. CDR3 region: CAGSLMAPDGWATEAFF. The DNA of the CDR3 is TGTGCCGGCAGTTTAATGGCCCCGGACGGGTGGGCCACTGAAGCTTTCTTT. The rearrangement joins TRBV28 to TRBJ1-1; no clear D gene. CDR3 size: 17 residues. CDR1 is MDHEN and CDR2 is SYDVKM in the germline V gene.

The chain uses TRBV29-1 and TRBJ1-1; D possibly corresponds to TRBD1 (5 bases). Germline assignment: CDR1 SQVTM and CDR2 ANQGSEA. V lost 6 bases to trimming and J lost 1 base, with 12 bases between them. The CDR3 spans 13 residues. This chain's CDR3 is CSVMNQGNTEAFF. DNA for the CDR3: TGCAGCGTCATGAACCAGGGGAACACTGAAGCTTTCTTT. Supplemented by reference TRBV29-1 and TRBJ1-1, the full variable domain reads SAVISQKPSRDICQRGTSLTIQCQVDSQVTMMFWYRQQPGQSLTLIATANQGSEATYESGFVIDKFPISRPNLTFSTLTVSNMSPEDSSIYLCSVMNQGNTEAFFGQGTRLTVV.